One and the same sample provided the 20 T cell receptor beta chains below, sequenced in a study of blood T cell repertoires in COVID-19. Measured with immunoSEQ multiplex PCR; TCRdb has only the in-frame clones, and not every one. The repertoire holds 140,000 to 150,000 clones, approximately 85% seen once, with approximately 8% in the top ten. Sequenced input: peripheral blood. The receptors here all came from a woman aged 55 to 70 with COVID-19, enrolled during active disease.

This chain uses TRBV18 with TRBJ2-7; 8 nucleotides align to TRBD2. This CDR3 region has 15 residues. The V and J ends lost 2 bases and 4 bases, in that order; junction bases with no gene match: 7. Germline lookup yields CDR1 KGHSH and CDR2 LQKENI. CDR3 sequence reads: CASSPAGTSLYEQYF. The CDR3 nucleotides read TGTGCCAGCTCACCAGCGGGGACTAGTTTATACGAGCAGTACTTC.

The chain recombines TRBV19 with TRBJ1-2, with D hard to call. V lost 3 bases and J 2 bases, leaving 13 bases between the germline ends. This CDR3 spans 15 amino acids. Germline values: CDR1 LNHDA, CDR2 SQIVND (reference sequence). CDR3 nucleotide sequence: TGTGCCAGTAGTATTTTGGGGAGCGGCAACTATGGCTACACCTTC. Translation: CASSILGSGNYGYTF. Drawing the rest from reference TRBV19 and TRBJ1-2, the complete variable domain is DGGITQSPKYLFRKEGQNVTLSCEQNLNHDAMYWYRQDPGQGLRLIYYSQIVNDFQKGDIAEGYSVSREKKESFPLTVTSAQKNPTAFYLCASSILGSGNYGYTFGSGTRLTVV.

The genes are TRBV7-8 and TRBJ2-5, with TRBD1 identical over 7 bases. CDR1 is SGHVS and CDR2 is FQNEAQ in the germline V gene. The CDR3 covers 15 residues. V lost 3 bases and J lost 1; bases outside the gene matches: 5. CDR3 amino acids: CASSFGGQLQETQYF. CDR3 nucleotides: TGTGCCAGCAGCTTTGGGGGACAGCTCCAAGAGACCCAGTACTTC.

This rearrangement joins TRBV15 to TRBJ2-2, with 8 bases aligning to TRBD1. V trimming: 6 bases; J trimming: 6 bases; junction bases outside the gene matches: 12. CDR3 length: 16 amino acids. Germline CDR1 reads LNHNV; CDR2 reads YYDKDF (reference sequence). CDR3 sequence reads: CATRTGVSYSPGELFF. DNA of the CDR3: TGTGCCACCAGGACAGGGGTTTCGTATTCCCCCGGGGAGCTGTTTTTT.

This clone has only one observation. The V call is TRBV18, the J call TRBJ1-3, with 8 bases that match TRBD1. The CDR3 has 16 residues. The trim removed 6 bases at V and 1 base at J, leaving 8 bases unmatched. The germline V gene has CDR1 KGHSH and CDR2 LQKENI. CDR3 region: CASSPWTGRSGNTIYF. The DNA for the CDR3 is TGTGCCAGCTCCCCTTGGACAGGGAGGTCTGGAAACACCATATATTTT.

The chain joins TRBV5-1 to TRBJ2-2; D perhaps matches TRBD2 (5 bases). The CDR3 runs to 16 residues. V lost 0 bases to trimming and J lost 3 bases, with 12 bases between them. Per germline, CDR1 SGHRS and CDR2 YFSETQ. The CDR3 sequence: CASSLGEGYDTGELFF. CDR3 sequence (DNA): TGCGCCAGCAGCTTGGGAGAGGGTTACGACACCGGGGAGCTGTTTTTT.

The chain recombines TRBV30 with TRBJ2-7; 8 bases match TRBD1. Germline values: CDR1 GTSNPN, CDR2 SVGIG (reference sequence). V lost 3 bases, J lost 3 bases, and 7 bases stayed unmatched. CDR3 length: 14 residues. For the CDR3, the DNA is TGTGCCTGGAGCAGGGGGCGCCCCGTCTACGAGCAGTACTTC. It yields the protein CAWSRGRPVYEQYF.

The chain combines TRBV4-1 with TRBJ1-2; 7 bases line up with TRBD1. Germline CDR1 is MGHRA and CDR2 is YSYEKL. This CDR3 has 14 residues. The trim removed 0 bases at V and 5 bases at J, leaving 3 bases unmatched. CDR3: CASSQDDRVYGYTF. Written as DNA, the CDR3 is TGCGCCAGCAGCCAAGACGACAGGGTGTATGGCTACACCTTC.

CDR3 loop: CAWTVDLAGLPWEQYF. The CDR3 DNA follows: TGTGCCTGGACAGTCGACCTGGCAGGGCTCCCTTGGGAGCAGTACTTC. The genes are TRBV30 and TRBJ2-7; the D gene is possibly TRBD1 (5 bases). CDR3 length: 16 residues. Germline CDR1 GTSNPN, CDR2 SVGIG (reference sequence). With 4 bases removed from V and 7 bases from J, the gap between germline ends came to 26 bases.

The chain carries TRBV11-3 and TRBJ2-1, with D perhaps matching TRBD1 (5 bases). Germline CDR1 SGHNT, CDR2 YENEEA. This CDR3 contains 11 residues. V lost 5 bases, J lost 15 bases, and 14 bases lay in between. The CDR3 coding sequence is TGTGCCAGCAGCCGGTCGAGCAGGGTGTTCTTC. Protein: CASSRSSRVFF.

The V and J genes are TRBV19 and TRBJ1-4; maybe TRBD1 (5 bases). Germline V gene sequence: CDR1 LNHDA, CDR2 SQIVND (reference sequence). The CDR3 runs 17 residues. Deletions cut 3 bases from V and 1 base from J, with 15 bases between. CDR3 protein: CASSIPGREETNEKLFF. CDR3 nucleotide sequence: TGTGCCAGTAGTATCCCCGGCAGGGAAGAAACTAATGAAAAACTGTTTTTT.

The chain is built from TRBV2 and TRBJ2-4; possibly TRBD2 for D (6 bases). Germline CDR1 and CDR2: SNHLY and FYNNEI. Deletions cut 2 bases from V and 0 bases from J, with 14 bases between. The CDR3 contains 17 residues. DNA of the CDR3: TGTGCCAGCAGTGAATGGGTGGGGACTCTAGCCAAAAACATTCAGTACTTC. Amino acids: CASSEWVGTLAKNIQYF.

The sample holds one count of this clone. V and J are TRBV2 and TRBJ1-2; D is perhaps TRBD1 (5 bases). The CDR3 has 11 amino acids. Looked up from germline, CDR1 is SNHLY and CDR2 is FYNNEI. The ends were cut back, 7 bases at V and 7 bases at J, with 10 bases in the middle. CDR3 loop: CASTAGGGYTF. CDR3 nucleotide sequence: TGTGCCAGCACTGCGGGGGGTGGCTACACCTTC. Supplemented by reference TRBV2 and TRBJ1-2, the full variable domain reads EPEVTQTPSHQVTQMGQEVILRCVPISNHLYFYWYRQILGQKVEFLVSFYNNEISEKSEIFDDQFSVERPDGSNFTLKIRSTKLEDSAMYFCASTAGGGYTFGSGTRLTVV.

This chain uses TRBV6-2 or TRBV6-3 with TRBJ1-1; TRBD1 agrees at 8 bases. Germline CDR1 MNHEY, CDR2 SVGEGT. This CDR3 comprises 15 residues. With 5 bases clipped from V and 4 bases from J, the junction kept 9 bases outside the gene matches. CDR3 sequence: CASSGLFRGLTEAFF. In DNA, the CDR3 is TGTGCCAGCAGTGGATTGTTCAGGGGGCTCACTGAAGCTTTCTTT.

This chain uses TRBV20-1 with TRBJ2-5; D uncertain. The CDR3 runs to 10 residues. Trimming removed 2 bases from V and 5 bases from J, with 3 bases in between. The germline gives CDR1 DFQATT, CDR2 SNEGSKA (reference sequence). The CDR3 DNA is TGCAGTGCTAGACAGGAGACCCAGTACTTC. Protein sequence: CSARQETQYF.

This clone turned up a few times. The J gene is TRBJ1-3, the V gene TRBV7-9; D is perhaps TRBD1 (5 bases). Per germline, CDR1 SEHNR and CDR2 FQNEAQ (reference sequence). There are 17 residues in the CDR3. V was cut by 6 bases and J by 3 bases, with 21 bases left in between. This chain's CDR3 is CASRSPAQADSGNTIYF. CDR3 DNA: TGTGCCAGCAGAAGCCCGGCCCAGGCAGACAGTGGAAACACCATATATTTT.

The V and J genes are TRBV9 and TRBJ2-3; D may be TRBD1 (6 bases). The germline V gene encodes CDR1 SGDLS and CDR2 YYNGEE. The CDR3 spans 16 residues. The V end lost 0 bases, the J end lost 0 bases, and 11 bases lay between the germline ends. CDR3 coding DNA: TGTGCCAGCAGCGTAGGAGGTGACAGGAGCACAGATACGCAGTATTTT. It codes for CASSVGGDRSTDTQYF.

The rearrangement links TRBV5-1 to TRBJ1-4; D possibly corresponds to TRBD1 (6 bases). The CDR3 covers 15 residues. V lost 0 bases and J lost 6, with 12 bases in between. Germline assignment: CDR1 SGHRS and CDR2 YFSETQ. The CDR3 DNA sequence: TGCGCCAGCAGCTTGGCGGGACAACAGGATGAAAAACTGTTTTTT. The encoded protein is CASSLAGQQDEKLFF.

This CDR3 is CASSLGAGKDEAFF. Here the CDR3 DNA reads TGTGCCAGCAGCTTGGGGGCAGGGAAGGATGAAGCTTTCTTT. J is TRBJ1-1 and V is TRBV5-4; the D gene is possibly TRBD1 (5 bases). This CDR3 comprises 14 residues. The germline gives CDR1 SGHNT, CDR2 YYREEE (reference sequence). The V end was cut by 0 bases, the J end by 7 bases, with 13 bases between.

This clone has only one observation. V usage is TRBV6-1 and J usage is TRBJ2-1; no clear D. V was trimmed by 2 bases and J by 4 bases, leaving 6 bases between them. The V gene's germline CDR1 is MNHNS and CDR2 SASEGT. This CDR3 spans 13 amino acids. CDR3 loop: CASSEYFYNEQFF. CDR3 sequence (DNA): TGTGCCAGCAGTGAATACTTTTACAATGAGCAGTTCTTC.